The 21 T cell receptor beta chains listed next were all sequenced from one sample in a study of T cell repertoires and HLA-DP antigens. The assay was immunoSEQ multiplex PCR, and TCRdb's table has in-frame clones only and misses some. The table lists approximately 100,000 clones, approximately 86% of them singletons, with less than 2% in the top ten. The antigens these receptors bind are not known. Material: CD4+ T cells from PBMCs. The receptors derive from a man in his fifties or sixties in good health and CMV-seronegative.

V usage is TRBV14 and J usage is TRBJ2-7, with 9 bases fitting TRBD1. The CDR3 contains 16 residues. In germline, CDR1 is SGHDN, CDR2 FVKESK. V lost 0 bases to trimming and J lost 1 base; unmatched junction nucleotides: 4. The CDR3 coding sequence is TGTGCCAGCAGCCAAGAAGTCGGGACAGGGTCCTACGAGCAGTACTTC. This encodes CASSQEVGTGSYEQYF.

The chain has TRBV19 and TRBJ2-7, with 11 positions matching TRBD1. V was pared by 5 bases and J by 6 bases, with 3 bases of the junction left unmatched. This CDR3 has 13 residues. CDR1 is LNHDA, CDR2 SQIVND, per germline (reference sequence). The CDR3 nucleotides read TGTGCCAGTAGTGGGACAGGGGGGAGCGAGCAGTACTTC. It yields the protein CASSGTGGSEQYF.

The chain links TRBV6-6 to TRBJ1-2; possibly TRBD1 for D (5 bases). Germline V lookup: CDR1 MNHNY, CDR2 SVGAGI (reference sequence). V was shortened by 6 bases and J by 8 bases, with 16 bases between the two germline ends. The CDR3 contains 13 residues. The CDR3 loop reads CASSPWGGEGYTF. DNA of the CDR3: TGTGCCAGCAGCCCTTGGGGGGGTGAGGGCTACACCTTC.

The CDR3 DNA is TGTGCCAGCAGTGACTCCGGGGGGACAGATACGCAGTATTTT. This sequence encodes CASSDSGGTDTQYF. The V and J genes are TRBV6-4 and TRBJ2-3, with 7 nucleotides matching TRBD2. CDR3 length: 14 amino acids. The J segment lost 3 bases and the V segment lost 0 bases, leaving 0 bases of the junction unmatched. CDR1 and CDR2 from the germline V gene are MRHNA and SNTAGT.

The chain employs TRBV9 and TRBJ2-1; TRBD2 matches at 8 bases. CDR3 size: 19 residues. Losses at the gene ends were 0 bases for V and 0 bases for J; bases not matched to a gene: 11. CDR1 SGDLS and CDR2 YYNGEE come from the germline V gene. CDR3 sequence: CASSVDSPSGPSSYNEQFF. For the CDR3, the DNA is TGTGCCAGCAGCGTAGATTCGCCTAGCGGGCCGAGCTCCTACAATGAGCAGTTCTTC.

In its sample, this clone was seen once. The CDR3 reads CASSLAGREAFF. The CDR3, as DNA: TGTGCCAGCAGCTTAGCGGGCAGGGAAGCTTTCTTT. The chain couples TRBV7-8 to TRBJ1-1; D not resolved. V lost 0 bases and J 8 bases, leaving 7 bases between the germline ends. Germline V gene sequence: CDR1 SGHVS, CDR2 FQNEAQ. This CDR3 comprises 12 residues.

V is TRBV28 and J is TRBJ2-1; the D is unclear. The CDR3 length is 14 residues. Germline V gives CDR1 MDHEN, CDR2 SYDVKM. V was pared by 7 bases and J by 8 bases, with 18 bases between. For the CDR3, the DNA is TGTGCCAGCACGGGCGAAACAGCCTGGGATGAGCAGTTCTTC. This codes for CASTGETAWDEQFF. Complete variable domain (other parts from reference TRBV28 and TRBJ2-1): DVKVTQSSRYLVKRTGEKVFLECVQDMDHENMFWYRQDPGLGLRLIYFSYDVKMKEKGDIPEGYSVSREKKERFSLILESASTNQTSMYLCASTGETAWDEQFFGPGTRLTVL.

The rearrangement uses TRBV6-6 and TRBJ1-1, with 11 bases matching TRBD1. The ends lost 5 bases at V and 4 bases at J; junction bases unmatched: 9. CDR1 and CDR2 (germline): MNHNY, SVGAGI (reference sequence). This CDR3 spans 16 amino acids. The CDR3 spells CASSQDRGRVSTEAFF. CDR3 DNA sequence: TGTGCCAGCAGTCAGGACAGGGGGCGCGTCTCCACTGAAGCTTTCTTT.

The chain joins TRBV27 to TRBJ2-2; D not resolved. V lost 0 bases, J lost 1 base, and 9 bases lay in between. Germline V CDR1 and CDR2: MNHEY, SMNVEV (reference sequence). The CDR3 is 16 residues long. The CDR3 spells CASSLSFGRNTGELFF. Written as DNA, the CDR3 is TGTGCCAGCAGTTTATCGTTTGGACGGAACACCGGGGAGCTGTTTTTT.

The chain couples TRBV30 to TRBJ1-5; D ambiguous. CDR3 length: 15 residues. Trimming cost V 3 bases and J 7 bases, with 19 bases left between them. Germline CDR1 reads GTSNPN; CDR2 reads SVGIG (reference sequence). The CDR3 DNA follows: TGTGCCTGGAGCCCCCGAGGTTCGGTACGACAGCCCCAGCATTTT. Translated: CAWSPRGSVRQPQHF.

This chain connects TRBV30 to TRBJ1-4; weak D call: TRBD1 (5 bases). The V gene lost 2 bases and the J gene lost 8 bases, with 15 bases spanning the gap. CDR1 and CDR2 (germline): GTSNPN, SVGIG (reference sequence). This CDR3 comprises 14 residues. The CDR3 bases are TGTGCCTGGAGTATTTATACAGGCGACGAAAAACTGTTTTTT. This sequence encodes CAWSIYTGDEKLFF.

V is TRBV9 and J is TRBJ1-2; D is uncertain. The CDR3 length is 13 residues. The V gene lost 1 base and the J gene lost 1 base, with 5 bases spanning the gap. The V gene's germline CDR1 is SGDLS and CDR2 YYNGEE. Here the CDR3 reads CASSVTDNYGYTF. The CDR3 nucleotides read TGTGCCAGCAGCGTAACAGATAACTATGGCTACACCTTC.

This rearrangement joins TRBV28 to TRBJ2-5, with 9 bases identical to TRBD2. V trimming: 6 bases; J trimming: 5 bases; junction bases outside the gene matches: 13. This CDR3 contains 16 residues. CDR1 MDHEN and CDR2 SYDVKM come from the germline V gene. The CDR3 coding sequence is TGTGCCAGCAGCACGACGGGGCCTAGCGGGACTGAGACCCAGTACTTC. Protein: CASSTTGPSGTETQYF.

The chain carries TRBV11-3 and TRBJ2-1; D not resolved. Trimming left V 5 bases short and J 7 bases short, with 9 bases between. The CDR3 extends over 12 amino acids. Looked up from germline, CDR1 is SGHNT and CDR2 is YENEEA. Written as DNA, the CDR3 is TGTGCCAGCAGCGACCGTTGGAATGAGCAGTTCTTC. Translating it yields CASSDRWNEQFF.

The rearrangement links TRBV6-1 to TRBJ2-5, with TRBD2 matching 12 bases. CDR3 length: 14 amino acids. The V and J ends lost 8 bases and 5 bases, in that order; junction bases with no gene match: 6. Germline values: CDR1 MNHNS, CDR2 SASEGT. CDR3 sequence (DNA): TGTGCCAGCCGGGCTAGCGGGGGGGTGGAGACCCAGTACTTC. Amino acid sequence: CASRASGGVETQYF.

This sequence joins TRBV11-2 and TRBJ1-4, with 10 positions matching TRBD1. The CDR3 extends over 15 amino acids. Germline V lookup: CDR1 SGHAT, CDR2 FQNNGV. Germline trimming cut 5 bases from V and 8 bases from J; bases unmatched to any gene: 8. The CDR3 DNA reads TGTGCCAGCAGCGACCAGGGACAGGGGCAGGAAAAACTGTTTTTT. This encodes CASSDQGQGQEKLFF. Full variable domain (rest looked up from reference TRBV11-2 and TRBJ1-4): EAGVAQSPRYKIIEKRQSVAFWCNPISGHATLYWYQQILGQGPKLLIQFQNNGVVDDSQLPKDRFSAERLKGVDSTLKIQPAKLEDSAVYLCASSDQGQGQEKLFFGSGTQLSVL.

The V call is TRBV30, the J call TRBJ2-5, with TRBD1 matching over 7 bases. V lost 0 bases to trimming and J lost 4 bases; unmatched junction nucleotides: 2. The CDR3 sequence is 13 residues long. The germline V gene encodes CDR1 GTSNPN and CDR2 SVGIG (reference sequence). The CDR3 protein is CAWSVNRGETQYF. Here the CDR3 DNA reads TGTGCCTGGAGTGTCAACAGGGGAGAGACCCAGTACTTC.

This chain uses TRBV30 with TRBJ1-4; D is undetermined. The CDR3 spans 13 residues. From germline, CDR1 is GTSNPN and CDR2 SVGIG (reference sequence). Trimming removed 2 bases at V and 8 bases at J, with 12 bases between. CDR3 in amino acids: CAWSPITVEKLFF. DNA of the CDR3: TGTGCCTGGAGTCCTATCACAGTAGAAAAACTGTTTTTT. The full variable domain, with the rest looked up from reference TRBV30 and TRBJ1-4, is SQTIHQWPATLVQPVGSPLSLECTVEGTSNPNLYWYRQAAGRGLQLLFYSVGIGQISSEVPQNLSASRPQDRQFILSSKKLLLSDSGFYLCAWSPITVEKLFFGSGTQLSVL.

The chain recombines TRBV29-1 with TRBJ1-5; D is unclear. Germline V gene lookup returns CDR1 SQVTM and CDR2 ANQGSEA. The CDR3 runs to 13 residues. The V end lost 6 bases, the J end lost 2 bases, and 11 bases lay between the germline ends. In DNA form, the CDR3 reads TGCAGCGTGGCGGACGGTGGCAATCAGCCCCAGCATTTT. Its protein product is CSVADGGNQPQHF.

V and J are TRBV11-3 and TRBJ2-5; no reliable D call. Looked up from germline, CDR1 is SGHNT and CDR2 is YENEEA. Trimming shortened V by 8 bases and J by 1 base, and 17 bases separated the two germline ends. The CDR3 is 15 residues long. This CDR3 reads CASRNSGSSQETQYF. The CDR3 coding sequence is TGTGCCAGCCGCAATAGTGGGTCCAGCCAAGAGACCCAGTACTTC.

The V gene is TRBV5-4, the J gene TRBJ1-1, with a possible D match to TRBD1 (5 bases). In germline, CDR1 is SGHNT, CDR2 YYREEE (reference sequence). CDR3 length equals 14 residues. V was pared by 1 base and J by 1 base, with 8 bases between. CDR3 DNA: TGTGCCAGCAGCTTGCAAGGGGCGAACACTGAAGCTTTCTTT. Protein: CASSLQGANTEAFF.